The 10 T cell receptor beta chains in this list originate from one sample, sequenced in a study of shared clonotypes between healthy human individuals. Libraries were prepared by immunoSEQ multiplex PCR; TCRdb keeps only in-frame clonotypes and omits some of them. There are about 710,000 clones in the sample; roughly 72% occur only once, and about 1.8% lies in the top ten. The specimen was memory CD4+ T cells sorted from blood. Documented subset: CD45RA-negative fraction. Source of these receptors: a woman aged 30 to 39 in good health.

The V and J genes are TRBV2 and TRBJ2-7, with 9 nucleotides matching TRBD1. There are 15 residues in the CDR3. From germline, CDR1 is SNHLY and CDR2 FYNNEI. V lost 7 bases and J lost 4; bases outside the gene matches: 11. DNA for the CDR3: TGTGCCAGCAATGGACCCAAGGACAGGGGTTACGAGCAGTACTTC. As protein: CASNGPKDRGYEQYF.

The chain links TRBV25-1 to TRBJ2-5; D might be TRBD1 (6 bases). The CDR3 has 16 residues. Germline CDR1 reads MGHDK; CDR2 reads SYGVNS. V was clipped by 2 bases and J by 1 base, with 14 bases between them. The CDR3 loop reads CASSEGTLRAQETQYF. The CDR3 DNA reads TGTGCCAGCAGTGAAGGGACACTACGGGCCCAAGAGACCCAGTACTTC.

This chain connects TRBV5-6 to TRBJ1-2; D gene ambiguous. CDR3 length equals 18 residues. Germline CDR1 reads SGHDT; CDR2 reads YYEEEE. Trimming removed 0 bases at V and 5 bases at J, with 23 bases between. The CDR3 DNA reads as TGTGCCAGCAGCTTGGAAGCGGCTTCACGGACGGAGGGTTATGGCTACACCTTC. Translated, it gives CASSLEAASRTEGYGYTF.

The chain is built from TRBV6-1 and TRBJ1-2; D gene ambiguous. V was clipped by 4 bases and J by 1 base, with 13 bases between them. CDR3 size: 15 residues. CDR1 is MNHNS, CDR2 SASEGT, per germline. The chain's CDR3 is CASSGEAALNYGYTF. The CDR3 nucleotides read TGTGCCAGCAGTGGAGAGGCCGCTCTTAACTATGGCTACACCTTC.

The rearrangement uses TRBV6-1 and TRBJ2-7; 8 nucleotides align to TRBD2. CDR3 length: 14 amino acids. After removal of 3 bases from V and 0 bases from J, the junction contained 1 base not matched to a gene. Germline values: CDR1 MNHNS, CDR2 SASEGT. In nucleotides, the CDR3 is TGTGCCAGCAGTGAGCGGGGGGACTCCTACGAGCAGTACTTC. It translates to CASSERGDSYEQYF.

The gene calls are TRBV28 and TRBJ1-2; no clear D. The germline V gene encodes CDR1 MDHEN and CDR2 SYDVKM. The CDR3 totals 13 residues. Trimming took 4 bases from V and 6 from J, leaving 12 bases between them. Written as DNA, the CDR3 is TGTGCCAGCAGTTCCTGGCAAGGAGATGGCTACACCTTC. Its protein product is CASSSWQGDGYTF.

This clone was observed a few times. This chain connects TRBV28 to TRBJ1-1; D is perhaps TRBD1 (5 bases). This CDR3 is built from 15 residues. Trimming cost V 3 bases and J 7 bases, with 18 bases left between them. Germline V gene lookup returns CDR1 MDHEN and CDR2 SYDVKM. CDR3 sequence (DNA): TGTGCCAGCAGTTTCGGACACACCCAGGGCAATGAAGCTTTCTTT. Translation gives CASSFGHTQGNEAFF.

The J gene is TRBJ1-4, the V gene TRBV28; 8 nucleotides line up with TRBD1. CDR1 is MDHEN and CDR2 is SYDVKM in the germline V gene. Trimming took 5 bases from V and 0 from J; bases not matched to a gene: 20. The CDR3 is 21 amino acids. As DNA, the CDR3 is TGTGCCAGCAGTCGCCGACAGGGGAAGGTTACGAATCAGGCAACTAATGAAAAACTGTTTTTT. Encoded protein: CASSRRQGKVTNQATNEKLFF.

The chain recombines TRBV11-3 with TRBJ2-5; weak D call: TRBD2 (5 bases). The J call is doubtful: the DNA matches TRBJ2-7 better. CDR3 length: 17 amino acids. Germline V gives CDR1 SGHNT, CDR2 YENEEA. This CDR3 reads CASSLSPLSGASYEQYF. The CDR3 bases are TGTGCCAGCAGCTTATCCCCTCTGAGCGGTGCATCCTACGAGCAGTACTTC.

V and J are TRBV10-3 and TRBJ2-1; 13 bases agree with TRBD2. V trimming: 8 bases; J trimming: 3 bases; junction bases outside the gene matches: 7. The CDR3 loop spans 16 amino acids. Germline CDR1 ENHRY, CDR2 SYGVKD. In nucleotides, the CDR3 is TGTGCCATCTCTGCCGGACTAGCGGGAGTCTACAATGAGCAGTTCTTC. Translating gives CAISAGLAGVYNEQFF.